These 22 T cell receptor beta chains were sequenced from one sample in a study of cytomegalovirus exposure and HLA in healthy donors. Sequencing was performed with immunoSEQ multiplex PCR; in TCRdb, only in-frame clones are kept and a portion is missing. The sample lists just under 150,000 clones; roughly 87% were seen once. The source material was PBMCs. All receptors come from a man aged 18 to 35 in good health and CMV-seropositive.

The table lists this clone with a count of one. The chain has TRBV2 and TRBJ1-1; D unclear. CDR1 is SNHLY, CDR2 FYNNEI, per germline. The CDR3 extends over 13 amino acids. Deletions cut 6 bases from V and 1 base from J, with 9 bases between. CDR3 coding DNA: TGTGCCAGCAGCGTCCTTAGGAACACTGAAGCTTTCTTT. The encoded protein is CASSVLRNTEAFF.

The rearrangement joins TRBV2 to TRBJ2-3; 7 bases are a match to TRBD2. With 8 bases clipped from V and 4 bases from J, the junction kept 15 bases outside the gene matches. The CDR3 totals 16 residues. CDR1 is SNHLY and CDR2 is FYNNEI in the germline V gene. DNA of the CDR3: TGTGCCAGCCCCCTCGGTGTGGCGGGGGTGGCAGATACGCAGTATTTT. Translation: CASPLGVAGVADTQYF.

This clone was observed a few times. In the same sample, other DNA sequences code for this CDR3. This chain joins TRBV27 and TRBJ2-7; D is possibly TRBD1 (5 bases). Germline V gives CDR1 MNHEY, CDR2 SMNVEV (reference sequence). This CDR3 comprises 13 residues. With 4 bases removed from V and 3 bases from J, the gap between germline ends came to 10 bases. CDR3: CASSSGQGYEQYF. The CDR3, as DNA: TGTGCCAGCAGTTCAGGCCAGGGCTACGAGCAGTACTTC.

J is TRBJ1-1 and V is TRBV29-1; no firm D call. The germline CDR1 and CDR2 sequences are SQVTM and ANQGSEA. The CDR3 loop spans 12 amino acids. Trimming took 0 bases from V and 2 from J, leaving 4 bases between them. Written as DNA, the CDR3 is TGCAGCGTTGAAGATCCTAACACTGAAGCTTTCTTT. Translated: CSVEDPNTEAFF.

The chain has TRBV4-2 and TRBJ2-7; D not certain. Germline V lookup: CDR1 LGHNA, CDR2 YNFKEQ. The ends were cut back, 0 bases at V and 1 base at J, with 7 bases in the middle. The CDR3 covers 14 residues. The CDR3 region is CASSQDVISYEQYF. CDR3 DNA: TGTGCCAGCAGCCAAGATGTAATATCCTACGAGCAGTACTTC.

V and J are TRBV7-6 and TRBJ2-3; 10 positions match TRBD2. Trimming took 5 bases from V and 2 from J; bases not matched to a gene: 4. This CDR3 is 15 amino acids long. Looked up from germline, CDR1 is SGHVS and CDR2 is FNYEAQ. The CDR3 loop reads CASSPTSGVTDTQYF. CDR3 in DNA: TGTGCCAGCAGCCCCACTAGCGGGGTCACAGATACGCAGTATTTT.

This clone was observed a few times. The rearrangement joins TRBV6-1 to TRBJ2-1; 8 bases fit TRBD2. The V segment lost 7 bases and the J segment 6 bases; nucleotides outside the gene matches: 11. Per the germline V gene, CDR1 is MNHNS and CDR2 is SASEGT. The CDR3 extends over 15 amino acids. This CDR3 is CASTYRASGRNEQFF. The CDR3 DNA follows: TGTGCCAGCACCTACCGGGCTAGCGGGCGCAATGAGCAGTTCTTC.

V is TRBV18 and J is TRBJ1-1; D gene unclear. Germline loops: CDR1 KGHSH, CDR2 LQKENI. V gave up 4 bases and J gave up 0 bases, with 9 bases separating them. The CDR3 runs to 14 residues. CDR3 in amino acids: CASSRGDLNTEAFF. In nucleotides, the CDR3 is TGTGCCAGCTCACGGGGAGACTTGAACACTGAAGCTTTCTTT.

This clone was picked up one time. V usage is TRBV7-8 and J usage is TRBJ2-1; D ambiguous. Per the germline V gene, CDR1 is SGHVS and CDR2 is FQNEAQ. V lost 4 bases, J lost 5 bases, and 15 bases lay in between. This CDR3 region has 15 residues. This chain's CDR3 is CASSSAPWANNEQFF. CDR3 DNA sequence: TGTGCCAGCAGCTCCGCTCCCTGGGCAAACAATGAGCAGTTCTTC. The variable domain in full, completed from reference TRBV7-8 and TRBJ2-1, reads GAGVSQSPRYKVAKRGQDVALRCDPISGHVSLFWYQQALGQGPEFLTYFQNEAQLDKSGLPSDRFFAERPEGSVSTLKIQRTQQEDSAVYLCASSSAPWANNEQFFGPGTRLTVL.

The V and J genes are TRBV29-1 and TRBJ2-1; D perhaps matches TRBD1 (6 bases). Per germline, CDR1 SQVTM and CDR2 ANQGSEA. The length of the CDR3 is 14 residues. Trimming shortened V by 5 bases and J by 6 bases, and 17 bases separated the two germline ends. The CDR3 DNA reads TGCAGCGTTAGCCGGGACACGGCCTCCAATGAGCAGTTCTTC. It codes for CSVSRDTASNEQFF.

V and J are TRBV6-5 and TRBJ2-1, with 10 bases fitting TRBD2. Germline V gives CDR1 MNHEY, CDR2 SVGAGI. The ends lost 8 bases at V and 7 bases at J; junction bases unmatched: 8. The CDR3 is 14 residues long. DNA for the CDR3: TGTGCCAGCTATCAGCGGGAGGGCCAGAATGAGCAGTTCTTC. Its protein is CASYQREGQNEQFF.

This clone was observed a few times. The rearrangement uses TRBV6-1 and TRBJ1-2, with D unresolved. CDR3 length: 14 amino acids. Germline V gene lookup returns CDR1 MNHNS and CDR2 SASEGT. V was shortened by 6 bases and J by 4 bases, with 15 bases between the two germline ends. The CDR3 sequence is CASRTRGQTYGYTF. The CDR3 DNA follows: TGTGCCAGCAGGACCCGAGGGCAGACCTATGGCTACACCTTC.

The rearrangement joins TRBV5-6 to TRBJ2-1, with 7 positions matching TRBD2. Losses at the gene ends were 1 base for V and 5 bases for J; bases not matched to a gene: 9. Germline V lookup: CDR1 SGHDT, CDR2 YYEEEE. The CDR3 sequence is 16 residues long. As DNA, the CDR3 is TGTGCCAGCAGCTTGAGGGCCGGGACTAAAGACAATGAGCAGTTCTTC. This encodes CASSLRAGTKDNEQFF.

The CDR3 protein is CAWSRNSNTEAFF. DNA of the CDR3: TGTGCCTGGAGTAGAAACAGCAACACTGAAGCTTTCTTT. The chain has TRBV30 and TRBJ1-1, with D uncertain. There are 13 residues in the CDR3. The germline V and J ends were trimmed by 2 bases and 2 bases, with 9 bases remaining between them. Germline-derived CDR1 and CDR2 are GTSNPN and SVGIG (reference sequence).

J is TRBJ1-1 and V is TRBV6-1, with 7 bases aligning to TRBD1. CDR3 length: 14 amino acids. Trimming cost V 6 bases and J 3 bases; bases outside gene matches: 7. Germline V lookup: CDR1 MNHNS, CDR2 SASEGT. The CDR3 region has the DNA TGTGCCAGCAGCGGGGGACAGCTCTACACTGAAGCTTTCTTT. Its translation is CASSGGQLYTEAFF.

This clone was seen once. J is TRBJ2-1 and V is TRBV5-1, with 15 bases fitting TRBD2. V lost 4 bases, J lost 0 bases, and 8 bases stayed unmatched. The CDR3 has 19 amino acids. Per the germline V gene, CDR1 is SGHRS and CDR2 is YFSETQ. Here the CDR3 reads CASSPGTSGRPSSYNEQFF. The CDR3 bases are TGCGCCAGCAGCCCAGGGACTAGCGGGAGGCCTAGCTCCTACAATGAGCAGTTCTTC.

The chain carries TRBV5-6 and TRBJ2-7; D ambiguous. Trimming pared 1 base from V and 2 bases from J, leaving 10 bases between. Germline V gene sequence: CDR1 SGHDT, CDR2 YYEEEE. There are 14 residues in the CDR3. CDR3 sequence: CASSLRGTPYEQYF. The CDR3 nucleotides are TGTGCCAGCAGCTTGCGCGGAACTCCCTACGAGCAGTACTTC.

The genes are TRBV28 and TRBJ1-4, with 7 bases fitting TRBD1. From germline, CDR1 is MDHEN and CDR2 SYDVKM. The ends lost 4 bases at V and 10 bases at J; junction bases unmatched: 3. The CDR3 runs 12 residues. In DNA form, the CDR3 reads TGTGCCAGCAGTTCCTCAGGGGGAAAACTGTTTTTT. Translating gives CASSSSGGKLFF.

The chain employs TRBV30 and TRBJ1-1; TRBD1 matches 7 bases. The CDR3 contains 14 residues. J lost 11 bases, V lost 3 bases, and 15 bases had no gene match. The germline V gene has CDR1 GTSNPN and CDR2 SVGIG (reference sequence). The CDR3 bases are TGTGCCTGGAGCCAGGTGGGTGGAGGGGGCAGGGCTTTCTTT. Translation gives CAWSQVGGGGRAFF. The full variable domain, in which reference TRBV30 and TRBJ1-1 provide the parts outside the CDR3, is SQTIHQWPATLVQPVGSPLSLECTVEGTSNPNLYWYRQAAGRGLQLLFYSVGIGQISSEVPQNLSASRPQDRQFILSSKKLLLSDSGFYLCAWSQVGGGGRAFFGQGTRLTVV.

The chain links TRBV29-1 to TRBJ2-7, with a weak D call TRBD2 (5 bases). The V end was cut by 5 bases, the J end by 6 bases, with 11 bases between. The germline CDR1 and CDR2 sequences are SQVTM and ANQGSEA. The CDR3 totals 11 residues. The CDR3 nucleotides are TGCAGCGTTTTAGGACTTGGCGAGCAGTACTTC. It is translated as CSVLGLGEQYF.

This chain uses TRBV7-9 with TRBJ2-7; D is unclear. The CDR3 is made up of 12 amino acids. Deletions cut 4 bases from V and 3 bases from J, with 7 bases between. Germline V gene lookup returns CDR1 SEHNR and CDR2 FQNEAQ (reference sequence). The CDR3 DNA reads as TGTGCCAGCAGCTCCATCTACTACGAGCAGTACTTC. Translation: CASSSIYYEQYF.

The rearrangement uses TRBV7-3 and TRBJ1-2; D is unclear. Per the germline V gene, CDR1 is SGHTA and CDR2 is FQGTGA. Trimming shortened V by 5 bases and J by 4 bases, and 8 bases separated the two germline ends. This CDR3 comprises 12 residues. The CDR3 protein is CASSQHSYGYTF. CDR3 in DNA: TGTGCCAGCAGCCAACACAGCTATGGCTACACCTTC. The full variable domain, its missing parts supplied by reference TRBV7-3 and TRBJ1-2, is GAGVSQTPSNKVTEKGKYVELRCDPISGHTALYWYRQSLGQGPEFLIYFQGTGAADDSGLPNDRFFAVRPEGSVSTLKIQRTERGDSAVYLCASSQHSYGYTFGSGTRLTVV.